Following are 32 T cell receptor beta chains from one sample sequenced in a study of T cell changes during pregnancy in multiple sclerosis. Profiling relied on immunoSEQ multiplex PCR, and the TCRdb table lists in-frame clones only, not all of them. The sample has 75,000 to 95,000 clones, 92% seen once. The sample consisted of peripheral blood, taken in the first trimester of pregnancy. The receptors were sampled from a female donor with multiple sclerosis, enrolled in a pregnancy study.

V is TRBV7-3 and J is TRBJ2-7, with D possibly TRBD1 on 5 matching bases. V was trimmed by 5 bases and J by 5 bases, leaving 16 bases between them. The CDR3 is made up of 14 amino acids. The germline V gene encodes CDR1 SGHTA and CDR2 FQGTGA. CDR3: CASSPRQGANEQYF. As DNA, the CDR3 is TGTGCCAGCAGCCCCCGCCAGGGTGCGAACGAGCAGTACTTC. Complete variable domain (other parts from reference TRBV7-3 and TRBJ2-7): GAGVSQTPSNKVTEKGKYVELRCDPISGHTALYWYRQSLGQGPEFLIYFQGTGAADDSGLPNDRFFAVRPEGSVSTLKIQRTERGDSAVYLCASSPRQGANEQYFGPGTRLTVT.

This rearrangement joins TRBV18 to TRBJ2-1; TRBD2 matches at 10 bases. Germline-derived CDR1 and CDR2 are KGHSH and LQKENI. The CDR3 runs to 17 residues. V was clipped by 3 bases and J by 0 bases; unmatched bases: 5. This chain's CDR3 is CASSPRGLADSYNEQFF. CDR3 coding DNA: TGTGCCAGCTCACCCCGCGGACTAGCGGACTCCTACAATGAGCAGTTCTTC.

The V call is TRBV4-3, the J call TRBJ2-2; D not certain. The length of the CDR3 is 17 residues. Trimming removed 3 bases from V and 0 bases from J, with 14 bases in between. From germline, CDR1 is LGHNA and CDR2 YSLEER. The CDR3 DNA follows: TGCGCCAGCAGCCAGGCGGCGTACGCTTCGAACACCGGGGAGCTGTTTTTT. This gives the protein CASSQAAYASNTGELFF.

This clone came up once. The V gene is TRBV10-2, the J gene TRBJ2-1; weak D call: TRBD1 (5 bases). This CDR3 comprises 20 residues. The V end lost 4 bases, the J end lost 4 bases, and 29 bases lay between the germline ends. Germline V CDR1 and CDR2: WSHSY, SAAADI. Written as DNA, the CDR3 is TGCGCCAGCAGTGGCCAGGGTAAAAGAACAACTCAGGGTCCGTACAATGAGCAGTTCTTC. This gives the protein CASSGQGKRTTQGPYNEQFF.

This sequence joins TRBV19 and TRBJ1-1; the match to TRBD1 covers 10 bases. V was pared by 3 bases and J by 7 bases, with 2 bases of the junction left unmatched. The CDR3 contains 13 residues. CDR1 is LNHDA, CDR2 SQIVND, per germline (reference sequence). The CDR3 region is CASSIGTGVEAFF. The CDR3 DNA reads as TGTGCCAGTAGTATCGGGACAGGGGTTGAAGCTTTCTTT.

This chain links TRBV7-9 with TRBJ1-2; 8 nucleotides align to TRBD1. Germline-derived CDR1 and CDR2 are SEHNR and FQNEAQ (reference sequence). The ends lost 6 bases at V and 6 bases at J; junction bases unmatched: 9. The CDR3 has 14 residues. CDR3 sequence reads: CASSPVGQGHGYTF. CDR3 in DNA: TGTGCCAGCAGTCCCGTAGGACAGGGACATGGCTACACCTTC.

CDR3 residues: CASRARTSGEETQYF. In nucleotides, the CDR3 is TGTGCCAGCCGGGCCCGGACTAGCGGTGAAGAGACCCAGTACTTC. The chain combines TRBV5-4 with TRBJ2-5; TRBD2 matches 10 bases. With 7 bases clipped from V and 3 bases from J, the junction kept 9 bases outside the gene matches. Per germline, CDR1 SGHNT and CDR2 YYREEE (reference sequence). The CDR3 is made up of 15 amino acids.

Only one count was recorded for this clone. The chain has TRBV7-6 and TRBJ2-7; 7 bases agree with TRBD2. This CDR3 contains 15 residues. Trimming at V came to 1 base and at J to 0 bases, leaving 3 bases not matched to a gene. Germline loops: CDR1 SGHVS, CDR2 FNYEAQ. The CDR3 sequence is CASSLGGGSSYEQYF. In nucleotides, the CDR3 is TGTGCCAGCAGCTTAGGTGGCGGGAGCTCCTACGAGCAGTACTTC.

This sequence joins TRBV7-6 and TRBJ1-3, with D unresolved. CDR3 size: 16 residues. Germline V CDR1 and CDR2: SGHVS, FNYEAQ. V shed 5 bases and J shed 0 bases, with 14 bases lying between them. The CDR3 coding sequence is TGTGCCAGCAGCCCGGCCGCCAGGTTCTCTGGAAACACCATATATTTT. As protein: CASSPAARFSGNTIYF.

The chain carries TRBV7-8 and TRBJ2-3; a weak D match, TRBD1 (6 bases). Looked up from germline, CDR1 is SGHVS and CDR2 is FQNEAQ. The CDR3 runs to 14 residues. V lost 5 bases to trimming and J lost 6 bases, with 15 bases between them. DNA for the CDR3: TGTGCCAGCAGCCCACAGGGATTTGGGGATACGCAGTATTTT. Protein product: CASSPQGFGDTQYF.

This clone was counted a single time. The chain is built from TRBV19 and TRBJ2-5; weak D call: TRBD1 (5 bases). The V end lost 3 bases, the J end lost 4 bases, and 9 bases lay between the germline ends. In germline, CDR1 is LNHDA, CDR2 SQIVND (reference sequence). The CDR3 covers 13 residues. The CDR3 coding sequence is TGTGCCAGTAGTATCCAGGGTCCAGAGACCCAGTACTTC. This codes for CASSIQGPETQYF.

The chain employs TRBV4-3 and TRBJ2-1, with D perhaps TRBD1 (6 bases). This CDR3 has 15 residues. Trimming pared 0 bases from V and 8 bases from J, leaving 14 bases between. CDR1 is LGHNA, CDR2 YSLEER, per germline. CDR3 residues: CASSQDSARGDEQFF. The CDR3 DNA is TGCGCCAGCAGCCAAGATTCCGCCAGGGGCGATGAGCAGTTCTTC.

CDR3 nucleotide sequence: TGTGCCAGCAGCGTAGGGACTAGCGGGCCCTCCTACGAGCAGTACTTC. The encoded protein is CASSVGTSGPSYEQYF. V gene TRBV11-2 combines with J gene TRBJ2-7; 12 bases match TRBD2. Germline V gene sequence: CDR1 SGHAT, CDR2 FQNNGV. The CDR3 covers 16 residues. The V gene end was trimmed by 5 bases and the J gene end by 0 bases; junction bases not matched to a gene: 5.

This clone has a single count. J is TRBJ2-2 and V is TRBV10-3; 9 bases are a match to TRBD2. With 6 bases clipped from V and 6 bases from J, the junction kept 14 bases outside the gene matches. Germline CDR1 and CDR2: ENHRY and SYGVKD. The CDR3 length is 17 residues. CDR3 DNA: TGTGCCATCAGCGCTCGGTCCGGGACTAGCAGGGCCGGGGAGCTGTTTTTT. Amino acids: CAISARSGTSRAGELFF.

The rearrangement links TRBV9 to TRBJ1-5; D is possibly TRBD1 (6 bases). The CDR3 loop spans 15 amino acids. Germline-derived CDR1 and CDR2 are SGDLS and YYNGEE. V lost 4 bases and J lost 3, with 14 bases in between. CDR3 residues: CASSPGRGDNQPQHF. The CDR3 nucleotides read TGTGCCAGCAGCCCAGGGAGGGGGGACAATCAGCCCCAGCATTTT. The full variable domain, its missing parts supplied by reference TRBV9 and TRBJ1-5, is DSGVTQTPKHLITATGQRVTLRCSPRSGDLSVYWYQQSLDQGLQFLIQYYNGEERAKGNILERFSAQQFPDLHSELNLSSLELGDSALYFCASSPGRGDNQPQHFGDGTRLSIL.

The chain joins TRBV2 to TRBJ1-1; tentatively, D is TRBD1 (5 bases). The germline gives CDR1 SNHLY, CDR2 FYNNEI. V was pared by 7 bases and J by 5 bases, with 11 bases between. The CDR3 has 12 residues. The chain's CDR3 is CASKGLGTEAFF. DNA of the CDR3: TGTGCCAGCAAGGGGTTGGGGACTGAAGCTTTCTTT.

The chain couples TRBV9 to TRBJ2-1, with D possibly matching TRBD2 (5 bases). The CDR3 runs 16 residues. Looked up from germline, CDR1 is SGDLS and CDR2 is YYNGEE. Deletions cut 5 bases from V and 2 bases from J, with 17 bases between. The DNA of the CDR3 is TGTGCCAGCAGTGGAGTCGGTGGTAGCGCCTACAATGAGCAGTTCTTC. Translation gives CASSGVGGSAYNEQFF.

The rearrangement links TRBV30 to TRBJ1-2; maybe TRBD1 (6 bases). The CDR3 spans 13 residues. CDR1 and CDR2 (germline): GTSNPN, SVGIG (reference sequence). V shed 2 bases and J shed 3 bases, with 10 bases lying between them. This CDR3 reads CAWSTGIDYGYTF. CDR3 nucleotides: TGTGCCTGGAGTACAGGGATCGACTATGGCTACACCTTC. The full variable domain, with the rest looked up from reference TRBV30 and TRBJ1-2, is SQTIHQWPATLVQPVGSPLSLECTVEGTSNPNLYWYRQAAGRGLQLLFYSVGIGQISSEVPQNLSASRPQDRQFILSSKKLLLSDSGFYLCAWSTGIDYGYTFGSGTRLTVV.

V is TRBV5-6 and J is TRBJ1-2; TRBD1 is a possible D gene (5 bases). Germline lookup yields CDR1 SGHDT and CDR2 YYEEEE. CDR3 length: 14 amino acids. V was trimmed by 6 bases and J by 2 bases, leaving 14 bases between them. CDR3 DNA sequence: TGTGCCAGCACCTTAGCGGGACGGAACTATGGCTACACCTTC. This codes for CASTLAGRNYGYTF.

This sequence joins TRBV28 and TRBJ2-1, with 7 bases that match TRBD2. The length of the CDR3 is 14 residues. Per germline, CDR1 MDHEN and CDR2 SYDVKM. V gave up 2 bases and J gave up 7 bases; unmatched junction bases: 5. The CDR3 sequence: CASSLVQLANEQFF. The CDR3 DNA sequence: TGTGCCAGCAGTTTAGTTCAACTAGCGAATGAGCAGTTCTTC.

This clone has only one observation. This rearrangement joins TRBV2 to TRBJ1-2; 10 bases are shared with TRBD1. This CDR3 region has 15 residues. Trimming cost V 5 bases and J 5 bases; bases outside gene matches: 8. Per the germline V gene, CDR1 is SNHLY and CDR2 is FYNNEI. CDR3 sequence reads: CASSRQGAQGYGYTF. In nucleotides, the CDR3 is TGTGCCAGCAGTAGACAGGGGGCGCAGGGGTATGGCTACACCTTC.

The J gene is TRBJ1-3, the V gene TRBV27; D might be TRBD1 (5 bases). Germline-derived CDR1 and CDR2 are MNHEY and SMNVEV (reference sequence). V was clipped by 4 bases and J by 6 bases, with 16 bases between them. The CDR3 runs to 15 residues. CDR3 region: CASSSRYRHQNTIYF. The DNA of the CDR3 is TGTGCCAGCAGTTCAAGGTACAGGCATCAAAACACCATATATTTT.

The genes are TRBV29-1 and TRBJ2-1; D perhaps matches TRBD1 (5 bases). This CDR3 is 14 amino acids long. Germline V CDR1 and CDR2: SQVTM, ANQGSEA. V gave up 2 bases and J gave up 6 bases, with 14 bases separating them. CDR3 sequence: CSVELARVGNEQFF. The DNA for the CDR3 is TGCAGCGTTGAATTAGCCAGGGTAGGCAATGAGCAGTTCTTC.

The rearrangement uses TRBV19 and TRBJ2-1; 10 nucleotides line up with TRBD2. This CDR3 is 16 amino acids long. With 6 bases clipped from V and 6 bases from J, the junction kept 11 bases outside the gene matches. Germline V CDR1 and CDR2: LNHDA, SQIVND (reference sequence). This CDR3 is CASSLLAGSPTNEQFF. The CDR3 region has the DNA TGTGCCAGTAGCCTACTAGCGGGATCCCCTACCAATGAGCAGTTCTTC. The full variable domain, its missing parts supplied by reference TRBV19 and TRBJ2-1, is DGGITQSPKYLFRKEGQNVTLSCEQNLNHDAMYWYRQDPGQGLRLIYYSQIVNDFQKGDIAEGYSVSREKKESFPLTVTSAQKNPTAFYLCASSLLAGSPTNEQFFGPGTRLTVL.

The V gene is TRBV19, the J gene TRBJ1-2; 8 nucleotides line up with TRBD1. J lost 4 bases, V lost 4 bases, and 11 bases had no gene match. The CDR3 runs to 16 residues. In germline, CDR1 is LNHDA, CDR2 SQIVND (reference sequence). DNA of the CDR3: TGTGCCAGTAGTACCGGACAGGGAATGGCGACCTATGGCTACACCTTC. As protein: CASSTGQGMATYGYTF.

The CDR3 sequence: CASSLRGASTDTQYF. CDR3 in DNA: TGTGCCAGCAGCCTTCGGGGAGCGAGCACAGATACGCAGTATTTT. The V gene is TRBV14, the J gene TRBJ2-3; possibly TRBD2 for D (5 bases). V was shortened by 4 bases and J by 0 bases, with 11 bases between the two germline ends. The CDR3 runs to 15 residues. CDR1 and CDR2 (germline): SGHDN, FVKESK.

This sequence joins TRBV5-1 and TRBJ2-2; no firm D call. This CDR3 region has 14 residues. Germline loops: CDR1 SGHRS, CDR2 YFSETQ. V lost 1 base to trimming and J lost 3 bases, with 7 bases between them. CDR3 loop: CASSLNRHTGELFF. In DNA, the CDR3 is TGCGCCAGCAGCTTGAACAGACACACCGGGGAGCTGTTTTTT. The variable domain in full, with the rest retrieved from reference TRBV5-1 and TRBJ2-2, is KAGVTQTPRYLIKTRGQQVTLSCSPISGHRSVSWYQQTPGQGLQFLFEYFSETQRNKGNFPGRFSGRQFSNSRSEMNVSTLELGDSALYLCASSLNRHTGELFFGEGSRLTVL.

The chain has TRBV2 and TRBJ2-2, with TRBD1 matching 8 bases. The germline CDR1 and CDR2 sequences are SNHLY and FYNNEI. With 5 bases clipped from V and 5 bases from J, the junction kept 10 bases outside the gene matches. The CDR3 spans 16 residues. The CDR3 DNA is TGTGCCAGCAGTCAAGGCAGGGGGCGCTTAACCGGGGAGCTGTTTTTT. It is translated as CASSQGRGRLTGELFF.

The rearrangement uses TRBV12-5 and TRBJ2-5; tentatively, D is TRBD2 (5 bases). With 6 bases removed from V and 2 bases from J, the gap between germline ends came to 16 bases. Germline V gene lookup returns CDR1 LGHNT and CDR2 FRNRAP. This CDR3 has 15 amino acids. The chain's CDR3 is CASGDPGVAQETQYF. The CDR3 DNA follows: TGTGCTAGTGGCGATCCCGGGGTAGCGCAAGAGACCCAGTACTTC.

The V and J genes are TRBV4-1 and TRBJ2-7, with a weak D call TRBD1 (5 bases). CDR3 length: 15 residues. V was trimmed by 2 bases and J by 3 bases, leaving 14 bases between them. Germline CDR1 MGHRA, CDR2 YSYEKL. The CDR3 DNA sequence: TGCGCCAGCAGCCAATTTCAGGGTTCAAACTACGAGCAGTACTTC. Translation: CASSQFQGSNYEQYF.

This clone is a singleton in its sample. The CDR3 sequence is CASSLATGFEQYF. DNA of the CDR3: TGTGCCAGCAGTTTGGCAACAGGGTTCGAGCAGTACTTC. The chain couples TRBV27 to TRBJ2-7, with a possible D match to TRBD1 (6 bases). Germline assignment: CDR1 MNHEY and CDR2 SMNVEV (reference sequence). The CDR3 extends over 13 amino acids. Trimming took off 3 bases at V and 6 bases at J, with 12 bases between the two ends.

The rearrangement joins TRBV6-4 to TRBJ2-6, with no clear D. CDR1 and CDR2 (germline): MRHNA, SNTAGT. The CDR3 runs 14 residues. Trimming pared 6 bases from V and 0 bases from J, leaving 6 bases between. The CDR3 DNA sequence: TGTGCCAGCAGCATAGCCTCTGGGGCCAACGTCCTGACTTTC. This translates into CASSIASGANVLTF.